A single TCR beta chain is shown here with its context. Its cognate antigen is unknown. This sample was taken from a study of shared clonotypes between healthy human individuals. Overall study: Donors had three CD4 naive, three CD4 memory, two CD8 naive and one CD8 memory plate apiece. Regarding the study as a whole: The naive CD4 repertoires of a handful of donors were compared, and around 5% of clonotypes were shared.

This CDR3 has 15 amino acids. CDR1 and CDR2 (germline): SQVTM, ANQGSEA. The trim removed 4 bases at V and 6 bases at J, leaving 5 bases unmatched. TCRdb keeps only in-frame clones here, not all; method: immunoSEQ multiplex PCR. The data contain roughly 2.5 million clones, around nine tenths of them singletons. This receptor was identified in a man aged 18 to 35 in good health. The chain uses TRBV29-1 and TRBJ2-1; 14 positions match TRBD2. The sample comprised naive CD4+ T cells sorted from blood. Subset denoted: CD45RA+ positively selected. In DNA, the CDR3 is TGCAGCGTTGCCCCGACTAGCGGGAGGGCCAATGAGCAGTTCTTC. Its protein product is CSVAPTSGRANEQFF.